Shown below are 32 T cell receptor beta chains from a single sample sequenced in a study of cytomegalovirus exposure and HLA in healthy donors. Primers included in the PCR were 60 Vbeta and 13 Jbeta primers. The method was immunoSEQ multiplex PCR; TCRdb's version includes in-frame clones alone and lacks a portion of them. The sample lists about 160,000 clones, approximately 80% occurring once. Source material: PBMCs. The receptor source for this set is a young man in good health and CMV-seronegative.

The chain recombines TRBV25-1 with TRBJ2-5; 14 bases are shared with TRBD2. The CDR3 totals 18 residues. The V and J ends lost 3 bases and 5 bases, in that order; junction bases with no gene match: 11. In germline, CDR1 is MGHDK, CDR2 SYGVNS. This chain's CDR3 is CASSDLPGLAGVDETQYF. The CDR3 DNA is TGTGCCAGCAGTGATCTACCGGGACTAGCGGGAGTTGATGAGACCCAGTACTTC. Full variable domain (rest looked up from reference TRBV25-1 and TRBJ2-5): EADIYQTPRYLVIGTGKKITLECSQTMGHDKMYWYQQDPGMELHLIHYSYGVNSTEKGDLSSESTVSRIRTEHFPLTLESARPSHTSQYLCASSDLPGLAGVDETQYFGPGTRLLVL.

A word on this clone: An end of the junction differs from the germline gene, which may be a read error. CDR3 coding DNA: TGTTCCAGCCAATCGCCAGGGGGCGGGTCCCAGTACTTC. Encoded protein: CSSQSPGGGSQYF. The V and J genes are TRBV7-9 and TRBJ2-5, with TRBD1 matching 8 bases. The CDR3 totals 13 residues. CDR1 is SEHNR, CDR2 FQNEAQ, per germline (reference sequence).

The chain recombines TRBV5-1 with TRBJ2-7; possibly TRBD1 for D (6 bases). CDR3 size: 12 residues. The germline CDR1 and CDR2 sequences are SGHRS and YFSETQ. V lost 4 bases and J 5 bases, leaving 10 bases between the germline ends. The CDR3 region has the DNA TGCGCCAGCAGCATCAACAGGGACGAGCAGTACTTC. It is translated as CASSINRDEQYF.

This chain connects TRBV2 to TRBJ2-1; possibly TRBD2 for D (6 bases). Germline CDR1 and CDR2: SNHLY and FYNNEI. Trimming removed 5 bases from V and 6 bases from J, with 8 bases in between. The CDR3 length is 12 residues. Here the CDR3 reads CASSWTINEQFF. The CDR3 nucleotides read TGTGCCAGCAGTTGGACTATCAATGAGCAGTTCTTC.

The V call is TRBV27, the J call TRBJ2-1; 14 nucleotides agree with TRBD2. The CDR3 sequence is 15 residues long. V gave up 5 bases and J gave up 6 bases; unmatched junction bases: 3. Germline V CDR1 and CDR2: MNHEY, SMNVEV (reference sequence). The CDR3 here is CASSPGTSGSNEQFF. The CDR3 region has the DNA TGTGCCAGCAGTCCAGGGACTAGCGGGAGCAATGAGCAGTTCTTC.

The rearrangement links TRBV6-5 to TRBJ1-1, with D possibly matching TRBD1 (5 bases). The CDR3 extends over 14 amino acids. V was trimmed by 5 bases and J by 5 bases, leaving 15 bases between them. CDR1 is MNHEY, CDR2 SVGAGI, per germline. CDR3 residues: CASSAGTGGTEAFF. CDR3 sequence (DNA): TGTGCCAGCAGTGCCGGGACGGGGGGGACTGAAGCTTTCTTT.

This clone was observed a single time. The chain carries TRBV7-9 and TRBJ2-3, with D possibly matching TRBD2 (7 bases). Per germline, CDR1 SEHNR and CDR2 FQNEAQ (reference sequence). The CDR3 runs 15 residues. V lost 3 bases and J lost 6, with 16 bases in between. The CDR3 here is CASSFGGGGPDTQYF. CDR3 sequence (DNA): TGTGCCAGCAGCTTTGGGGGAGGGGGTCCGGATACGCAGTATTTT.

As DNA, the CDR3 is TGTGCCAGCACCTCCGGCGGAGGGACTGAAGCTTTCTTT. Translated, it gives CASTSGGGTEAFF. The J gene is TRBJ1-1, the V gene TRBV6-5; no definite D call. This CDR3 is 13 amino acids long. The germline CDR1 and CDR2 sequences are MNHEY and SVGAGI. V dropped 7 bases and J dropped 5 bases, with 14 bases sitting between them.

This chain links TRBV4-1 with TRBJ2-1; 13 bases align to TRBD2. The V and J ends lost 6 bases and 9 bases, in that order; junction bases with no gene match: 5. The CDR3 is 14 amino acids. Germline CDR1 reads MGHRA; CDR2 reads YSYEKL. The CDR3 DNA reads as TGCGCCAGCAGTCTGGGACTAGCGGGGAGTGAGCAGTTCTTC. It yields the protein CASSLGLAGSEQFF.

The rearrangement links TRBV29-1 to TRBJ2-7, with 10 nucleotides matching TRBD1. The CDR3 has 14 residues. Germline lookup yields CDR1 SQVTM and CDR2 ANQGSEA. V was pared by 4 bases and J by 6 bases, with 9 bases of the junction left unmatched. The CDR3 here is CSVAPGTGVGEQYF. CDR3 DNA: TGCAGCGTTGCCCCCGGGACAGGGGTGGGCGAGCAGTACTTC.

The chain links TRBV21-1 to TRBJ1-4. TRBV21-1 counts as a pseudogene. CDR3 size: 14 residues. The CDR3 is CASSKGGGGEKLFF. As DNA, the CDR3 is TGTGCCAGCAGCAAAGGAGGAGGCGGGGAAAAACTGTTTTTT.

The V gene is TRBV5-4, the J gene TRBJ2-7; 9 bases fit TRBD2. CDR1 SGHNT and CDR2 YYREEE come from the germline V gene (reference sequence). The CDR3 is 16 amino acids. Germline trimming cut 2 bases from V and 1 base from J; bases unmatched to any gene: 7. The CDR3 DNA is TGTGCCAGCAGCTTCCAGCGGGGGGAGCCTTCCTACGAGCAGTACTTC. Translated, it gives CASSFQRGEPSYEQYF.

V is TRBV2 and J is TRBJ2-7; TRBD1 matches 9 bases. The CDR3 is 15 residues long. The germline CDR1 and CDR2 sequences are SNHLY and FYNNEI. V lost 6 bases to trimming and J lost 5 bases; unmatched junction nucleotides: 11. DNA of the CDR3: TGTGCCAGCAGGGAATCCGGGACAGGGATCGACGAGCAGTACTTC. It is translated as CASRESGTGIDEQYF.

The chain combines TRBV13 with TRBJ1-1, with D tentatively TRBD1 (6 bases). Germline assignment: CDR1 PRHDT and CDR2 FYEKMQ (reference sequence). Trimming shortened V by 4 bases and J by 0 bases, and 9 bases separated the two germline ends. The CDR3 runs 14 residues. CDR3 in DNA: TGTGCCAGCAGCTCAGGACAGTTGAACACTGAAGCTTTCTTT. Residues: CASSSGQLNTEAFF.

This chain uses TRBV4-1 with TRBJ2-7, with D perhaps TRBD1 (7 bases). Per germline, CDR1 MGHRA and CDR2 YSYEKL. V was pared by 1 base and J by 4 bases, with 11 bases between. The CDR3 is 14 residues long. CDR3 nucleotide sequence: TGCGCCAGCAGCCAAGGCAGGGGGGCATACGAGCAGTACTTC. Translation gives CASSQGRGAYEQYF.

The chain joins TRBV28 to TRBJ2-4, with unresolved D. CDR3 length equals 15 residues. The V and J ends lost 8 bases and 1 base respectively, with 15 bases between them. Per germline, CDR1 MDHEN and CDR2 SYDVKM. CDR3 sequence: CASRLVNEAKNIQYF. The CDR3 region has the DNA TGTGCCAGCCGCCTTGTGAATGAGGCCAAAAACATTCAGTACTTC.

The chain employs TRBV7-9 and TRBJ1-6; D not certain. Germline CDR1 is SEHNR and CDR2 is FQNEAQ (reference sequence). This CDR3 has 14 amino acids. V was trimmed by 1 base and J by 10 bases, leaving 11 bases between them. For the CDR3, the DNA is TGTGCCAGCAGCTTAGAGAGGGAGGCCTCACCCCTCCACTTT. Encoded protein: CASSLEREASPLHF.

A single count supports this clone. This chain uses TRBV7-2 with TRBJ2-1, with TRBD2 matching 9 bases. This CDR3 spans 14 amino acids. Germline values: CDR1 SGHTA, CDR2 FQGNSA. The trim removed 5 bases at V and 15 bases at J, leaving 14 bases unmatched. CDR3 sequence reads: CASSTSLREGRLFF. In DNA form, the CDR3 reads TGTGCCAGCAGCACCTCCTTGCGGGAGGGCAGATTGTTCTTC.

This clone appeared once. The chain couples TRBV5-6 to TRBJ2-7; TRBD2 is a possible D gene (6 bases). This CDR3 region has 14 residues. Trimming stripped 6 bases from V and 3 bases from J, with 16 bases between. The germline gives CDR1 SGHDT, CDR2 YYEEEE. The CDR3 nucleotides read TGTGCCAGCACCGTTGACAAAGCGGGCTACGAGCAGTACTTC. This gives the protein CASTVDKAGYEQYF.

The CDR3 DNA reads as TGTGCCAGCAGTTTGGGGGCTAGTGAGCAGTTCTTC. This encodes CASSLGASEQFF. This chain uses TRBV28 with TRBJ2-1; maybe TRBD1 (6 bases). Germline loops: CDR1 MDHEN, CDR2 SYDVKM. The CDR3 spans 12 residues. V was cut by 3 bases and J by 9 bases, with 9 bases left in between.

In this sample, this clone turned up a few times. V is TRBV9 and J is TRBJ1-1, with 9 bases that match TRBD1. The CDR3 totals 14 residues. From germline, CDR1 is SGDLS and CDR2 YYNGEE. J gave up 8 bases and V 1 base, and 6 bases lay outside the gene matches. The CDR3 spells CASSVHRQGGEAFF. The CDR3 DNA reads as TGTGCCAGCAGCGTACACCGACAGGGGGGGGAAGCTTTCTTT.

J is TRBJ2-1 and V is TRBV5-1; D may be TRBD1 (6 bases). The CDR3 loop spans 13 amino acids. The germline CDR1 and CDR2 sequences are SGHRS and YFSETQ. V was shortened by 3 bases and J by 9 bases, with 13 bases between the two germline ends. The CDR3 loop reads CASSSGTTAEQFF. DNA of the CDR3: TGCGCCAGCAGCTCCGGGACAACGGCTGAGCAGTTCTTC.

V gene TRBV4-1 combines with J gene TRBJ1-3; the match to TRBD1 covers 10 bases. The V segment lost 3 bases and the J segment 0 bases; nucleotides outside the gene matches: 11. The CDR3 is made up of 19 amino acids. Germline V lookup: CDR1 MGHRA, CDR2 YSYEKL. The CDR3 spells CASSHRQGAFSSSGNTIYF. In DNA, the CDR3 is TGCGCCAGCAGCCACCGACAGGGGGCTTTTTCAAGCTCTGGAAACACCATATATTTT.

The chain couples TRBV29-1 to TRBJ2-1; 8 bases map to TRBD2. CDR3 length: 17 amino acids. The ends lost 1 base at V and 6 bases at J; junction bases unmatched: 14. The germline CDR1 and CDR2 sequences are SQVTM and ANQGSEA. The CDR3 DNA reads TGCAGCGTTGAAGCTGCCCTTTCCGGGGGGGGCCGCAATGAGCAGTTCTTC. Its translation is CSVEAALSGGGRNEQFF.

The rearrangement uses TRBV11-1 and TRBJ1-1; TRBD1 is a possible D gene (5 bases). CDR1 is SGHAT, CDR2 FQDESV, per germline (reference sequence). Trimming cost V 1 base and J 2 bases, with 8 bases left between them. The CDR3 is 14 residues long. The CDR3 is CASSLEGLNTEAFF. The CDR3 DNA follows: TGTGCCAGCAGCTTAGAGGGGCTTAACACTGAAGCTTTCTTT.

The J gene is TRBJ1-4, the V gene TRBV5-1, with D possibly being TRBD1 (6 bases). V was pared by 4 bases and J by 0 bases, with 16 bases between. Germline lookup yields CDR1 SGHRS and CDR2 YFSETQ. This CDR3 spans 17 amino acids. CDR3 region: CASSPNPRGSTNEKLFF. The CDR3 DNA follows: TGCGCCAGCAGCCCAAACCCCAGGGGATCAACTAATGAAAAACTGTTTTTT.

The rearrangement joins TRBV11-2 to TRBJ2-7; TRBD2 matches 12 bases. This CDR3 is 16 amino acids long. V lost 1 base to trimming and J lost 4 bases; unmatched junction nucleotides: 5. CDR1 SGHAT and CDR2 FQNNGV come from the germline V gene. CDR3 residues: CASSLVTSGRPYEQYF. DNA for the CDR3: TGTGCCAGCAGCTTAGTCACTAGCGGGAGGCCATACGAGCAGTACTTC. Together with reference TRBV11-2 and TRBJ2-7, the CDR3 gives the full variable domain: EAGVAQSPRYKIIEKRQSVAFWCNPISGHATLYWYQQILGQGPKLLIQFQNNGVVDDSQLPKDRFSAERLKGVDSTLKIQPAKLEDSAVYLCASSLVTSGRPYEQYFGPGTRLTVT.

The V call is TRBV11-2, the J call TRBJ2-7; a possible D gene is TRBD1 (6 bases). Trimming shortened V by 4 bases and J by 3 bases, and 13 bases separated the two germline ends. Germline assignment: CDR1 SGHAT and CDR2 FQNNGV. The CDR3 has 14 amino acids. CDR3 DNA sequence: TGTGCCAGCAGCTCACCGGGACACATCTACGAGCAGTACTTC. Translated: CASSSPGHIYEQYF.

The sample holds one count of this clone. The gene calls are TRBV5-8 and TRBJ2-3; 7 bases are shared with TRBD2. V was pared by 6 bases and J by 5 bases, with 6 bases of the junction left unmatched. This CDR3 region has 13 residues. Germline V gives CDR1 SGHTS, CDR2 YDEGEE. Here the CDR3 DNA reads TGTGCCAGCACCGGGGGGATCTTAGATACGCAGTATTTT. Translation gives CASTGGILDTQYF.

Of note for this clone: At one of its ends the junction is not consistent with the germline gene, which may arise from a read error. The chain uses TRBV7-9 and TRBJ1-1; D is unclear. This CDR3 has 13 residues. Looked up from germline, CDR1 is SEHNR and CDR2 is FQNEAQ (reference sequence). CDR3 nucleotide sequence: TGTTCCAGCAGCATAAACAGGAACACTGAAGCTTTCTTT. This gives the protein CSSSINRNTEAFF.

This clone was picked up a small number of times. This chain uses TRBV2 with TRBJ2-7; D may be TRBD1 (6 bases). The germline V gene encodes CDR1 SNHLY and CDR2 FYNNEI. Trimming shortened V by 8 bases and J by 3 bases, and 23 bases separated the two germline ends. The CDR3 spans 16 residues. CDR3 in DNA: TGTGCCAGCCGACAACGGCCCCGGGACACCCTCTACGAGCAGTACTTC. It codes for CASRQRPRDTLYEQYF.

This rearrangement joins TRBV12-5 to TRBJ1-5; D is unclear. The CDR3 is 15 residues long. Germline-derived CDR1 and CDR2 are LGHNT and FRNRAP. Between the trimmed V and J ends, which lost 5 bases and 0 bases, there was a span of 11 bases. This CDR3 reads CASGPPGNSNQPQHF. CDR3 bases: TGTGCTAGTGGTCCTCCGGGAAATAGCAATCAGCCCCAGCATTTT.